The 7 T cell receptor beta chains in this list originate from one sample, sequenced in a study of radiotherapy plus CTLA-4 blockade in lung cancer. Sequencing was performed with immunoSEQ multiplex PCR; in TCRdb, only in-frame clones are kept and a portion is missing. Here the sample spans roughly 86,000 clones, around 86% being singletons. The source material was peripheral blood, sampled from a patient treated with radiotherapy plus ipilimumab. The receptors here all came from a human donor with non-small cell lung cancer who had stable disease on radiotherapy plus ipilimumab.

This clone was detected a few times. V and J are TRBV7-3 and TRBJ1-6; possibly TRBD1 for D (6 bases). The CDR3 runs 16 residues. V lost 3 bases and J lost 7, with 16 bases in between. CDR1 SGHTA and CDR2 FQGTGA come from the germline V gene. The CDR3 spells CASSLGTRGRNSPLHF. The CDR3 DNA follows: TGTGCCAGCAGCTTGGGGACCAGGGGTCGGAATTCACCCCTCCACTTT.

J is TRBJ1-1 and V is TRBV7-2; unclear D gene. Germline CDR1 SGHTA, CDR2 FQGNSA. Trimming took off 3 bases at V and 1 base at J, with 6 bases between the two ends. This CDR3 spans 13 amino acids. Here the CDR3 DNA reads TGTGCCAGCAGCTTGGGATCGAACACTGAAGCTTTCTTT. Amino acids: CASSLGSNTEAFF.

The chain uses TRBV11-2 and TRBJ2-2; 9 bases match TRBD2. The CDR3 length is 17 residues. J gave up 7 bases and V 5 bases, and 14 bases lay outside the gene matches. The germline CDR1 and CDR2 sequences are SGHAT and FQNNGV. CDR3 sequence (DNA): TGTGCCAGCAGCCCGCAGGGAGCGGGAGGAGGCATCGGGGAGCTGTTTTTT. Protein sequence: CASSPQGAGGGIGELFF.

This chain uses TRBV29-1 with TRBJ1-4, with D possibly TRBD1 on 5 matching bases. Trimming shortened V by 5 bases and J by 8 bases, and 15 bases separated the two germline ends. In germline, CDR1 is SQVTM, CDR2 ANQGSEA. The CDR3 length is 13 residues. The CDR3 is CSVQQTVKEKLFF. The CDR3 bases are TGCAGCGTTCAACAGACAGTCAAAGAAAAACTGTTTTTT.

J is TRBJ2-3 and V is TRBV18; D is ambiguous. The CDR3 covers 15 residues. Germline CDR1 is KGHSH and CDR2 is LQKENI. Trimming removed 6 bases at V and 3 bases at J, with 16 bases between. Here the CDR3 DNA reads TGTGCCAGCTCCCCCTCGGCGGCCGAGACAGATACGCAGTATTTT. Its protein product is CASSPSAAETDTQYF.

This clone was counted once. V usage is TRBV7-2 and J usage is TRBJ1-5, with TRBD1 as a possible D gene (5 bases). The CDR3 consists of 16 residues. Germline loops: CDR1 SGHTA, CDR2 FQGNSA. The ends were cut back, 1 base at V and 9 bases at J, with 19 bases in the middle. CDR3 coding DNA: TGTGCCAGCAGCTTAGACGGGAGAGGGGTTCGGGGGCCCCAGCATTTT. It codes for CASSLDGRGVRGPQHF. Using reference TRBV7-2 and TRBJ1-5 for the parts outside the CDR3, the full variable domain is GAGVSQSPSNKVTEKGKDVELRCDPISGHTALYWYRQSLGQGLEFLIYFQGNSAPDKSGLPSDRFSAERTGGSVSTLTIQRTQQEDSAVYLCASSLDGRGVRGPQHFGDGTRLSIL.

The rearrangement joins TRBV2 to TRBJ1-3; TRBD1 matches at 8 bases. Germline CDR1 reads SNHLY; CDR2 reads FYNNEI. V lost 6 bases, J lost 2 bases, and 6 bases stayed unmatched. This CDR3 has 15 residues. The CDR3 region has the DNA TGTGCCAGCAGCGTGGACAGGGATGCTGGAAACACCATATATTTT. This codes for CASSVDRDAGNTIYF.